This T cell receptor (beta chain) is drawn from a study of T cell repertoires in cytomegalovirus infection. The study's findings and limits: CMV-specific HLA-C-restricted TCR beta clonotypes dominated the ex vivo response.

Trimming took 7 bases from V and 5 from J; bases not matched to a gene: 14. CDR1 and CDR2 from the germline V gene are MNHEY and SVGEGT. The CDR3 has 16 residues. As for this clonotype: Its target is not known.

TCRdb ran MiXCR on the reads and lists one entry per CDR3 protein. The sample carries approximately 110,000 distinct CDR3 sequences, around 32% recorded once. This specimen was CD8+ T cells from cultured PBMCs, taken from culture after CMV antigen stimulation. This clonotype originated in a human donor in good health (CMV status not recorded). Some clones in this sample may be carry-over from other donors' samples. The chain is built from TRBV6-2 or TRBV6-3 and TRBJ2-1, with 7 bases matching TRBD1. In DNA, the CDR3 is TGTGCCAGCATCTTAGACGGGACAGACATAGACAATGAGCAGTTCTTC. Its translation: CASILDGTDIDNEQFF.